This T cell receptor beta chain was documented in a study of blood T cells in healthy people across ages (dated by TCRdb to the mid-2010s). Some background on the complete study: In model experiments, template switching captured roughly one uniquely barcoded TCR beta cDNA molecule for every two T cells. Using deep sequencing normalized with unique cDNA molecular identifiers, the study measured how TCR beta repertoire diversity changes with age. The donors were divided into four age groups: young (average approximately 17 years), middle-aged (about 40), aged (about 60) and long-lived (about 90). To avoid experimental bias, donors of different ages were randomly spread across the sequencing lanes. For two donors (one aged 18 to 29 and one aged 80 or older), the study analyzed two additional independent replicas of 1 million unique cDNA reads from the same blood draw. What the work shows at the level of the full study, not this receptor alone: The long-lived group showed more naive CD4+ T cells, fewer expanded clones and increased TCR diversity than the aged group, suggesting age selection. Estimates of total diversity based on one million sequenced T cells were considered lower bounds and underestimates. Because donor CMV infection status was unknown, age-related changes in expanded clonotypes were potentially confounded. As age increased, observed TCR beta diversity per million T cells dropped in a roughly linear way, and a significant reduction was already evident by age approximately 40. A strong correlation was found between observed TCR beta diversity and the percentage of naive T cells measured by flow cytometry. Conclusive comparison of naive and antigen-experienced compartments was prevented by the profiling of bulk unsorted PBMCs.

Library preparation employed 5' RACE. For sequencing, an Illumina HiSeq 2500 was employed. A second PCR of about 6 to 12 cycles was performed with a sample-barcoded 5' primer and a J-beta primer mix. Each TCR beta cDNA molecule received a unique molecular identifier from a template-switch 5' adaptor carrying 12 random nucleotides. Each sample yielded at least 2.5 million CDR3-containing paired-end reads. All of the RNA was converted into first-strand cDNA using the Mint cDNA synthesis kit, with a TRBC-specific oligonucleotide serving as the primer. After uracil-DNA glycosylase treatment, a first 18-cycle PCR used universal primers M1SS and BC2_uni_R on all cDNA. The published analysis was carried out like this. Each sample was normalized by randomly selecting 1 million high-quality reads, each carrying a distinct molecular identifier. Instead of being binned into consensus sequences, reads that shared molecular identifiers were thrown out. MiTCR, with a Q25 quality threshold and the strictest error-elimination algorithm, was used for CDR3 identification, clonotype clustering and error correction. Lower-bound total TCR beta diversity was estimated with a nonparametric unseen species model using Euler transformation. The public sequencing data were trimmed at Q25 with fastp and processed into clonotypes with MiXCR by TCRdb, which kept only in-frame beta chains. Rows with one shared CDR3 protein collapse into an entry with the most common genes and DNA. Here the V and J calls rest on TCRdb's processing, not on the authors' analysis. Here the sample has approximately 290,000 distinct CDR3 sequences; roughly 26% occur a single time. The ten largest clonotypes hold over 25% of the sample.

A word on this clonotype: Its cognate antigen has yet to be identified. Compared with germline, one end of the junction differs, possibly owing to a read error.

The donors were roughly 39 Caucasian individuals from Russia, aged roughly 6 to 100 years, who were systemically healthy. About 9.6 milliliters of peripheral blood were collected from each donor into EDTA-treated Vacutainer tubes. Ficoll-Paque density-gradient centrifugation was used to isolate PBMCs, with at least 6.5 million per sample. Trizol reagent was used to extract total RNA from PBMCs, with at least 6 micrograms per sample. For every donor, flow cytometry on a PBMC aliquot measured the percentage of naive CD45RAhigh/CD27high T cells. The sequenced material came from blood. The source is a woman between 65 and 79 years old in good health.

Here the CDR3 is given as CSVAFLEYSEQFF. The nucleotide sequence is given as TGCAGCGTTGCGTTTCTAGAGTACAGTGAGCAGTTCTTC. The chain is encoded by TRBV29-1 joined to TRBJ2-1; a confident D gene designation cannot be given. Via the germline V gene, CDR1 is SQVTM and CDR2 ANQGSEA. Its CDR3 holds 13 amino acids, cysteine through phenylalanine. Solely the CDR3 DNA is kept, with 39 bases framed from the first base.